The T cell receptor (beta chain) under discussion was sequenced for a study of human T cells and chemical hapten exposure. Study context: Minor pooled library volume differences mainly drove per-sample TCR yield variation.

The library attached unique molecular identifiers to individual cDNA molecules. TCRdb analysed the RACE reads with MiXCR anew, one entry per CDR3 protein. The sample contains 150,000 to 200,000 distinct CDR3 sequences, 14% of which appear only once. This clonotype was observed at least ten times. The antigen is unknown. Time point here: patch test 1, 2 weeks after DPC sensitization. Noted treatment: therapeutic diphenylcyclopropenone sensitization with weekly scalp DPC. CDR3 size: 11 residues. Germline V gene lookup returns CDR1 SGHDT and CDR2 YYEEEE. Trimming took 0 bases from V and 9 from J, leaving 5 bases between them. Findings and limits, study-wide: With regard to DPC sensitization, TCRs above 1 in 1000 frequency did not change. Donors' alopecia may make their immune response differ from healthy people's.

Material: whole blood, obtained in connection with sensitization to the hapten diphenylcyclopropenone (DPC). This chain connects TRBV5-6 to TRBJ2-3; D is ambiguous. This clonotype was obtained from a woman in her twenties or thirties with alopecia areata. Some clones in this sample may be carry-over from other donors' samples. CDR3 residues: CASSLGPTQYF. Here the CDR3 DNA reads TGTGCCAGCAGCTTGGGACCCACGCAGTATTTT.